The 12 T cell receptor beta chains reported below all come from one sample, sequenced in a study of blood T cell repertoires in COVID-19. Measured with immunoSEQ multiplex PCR; TCRdb has only the in-frame clones, and not every one. This table holds 85,000 to 120,000 clones, about 90% found once. The source material was peripheral blood. The receptors originated from a middle-aged man with active COVID-19.

The rearrangement joins TRBV2 to TRBJ2-3; TRBD2 might be the D (6 bases). CDR1 SNHLY and CDR2 FYNNEI come from the germline V gene. V lost 7 bases and J lost 5, with 10 bases in between. The CDR3 covers 12 residues. CDR3 in DNA: TGTGCCAGCAATGGCGGGAAAGATACGCAGTATTTT. Its translation: CASNGGKDTQYF.

The chain joins TRBV12-3 or TRBV12-4 to TRBJ1-6; D gene uncertain. This CDR3 comprises 12 residues. Deletions cut 5 bases from V and 6 bases from J, with 5 bases between. Here the CDR3 reads CASSRVNSPLHF. The CDR3 nucleotides are TGTGCCAGCAGTCGGGTTAATTCACCCCTCCACTTT.

This chain connects TRBV9 to TRBJ1-2; no definite D call. Deletions cut 3 bases from V and 7 bases from J, with 22 bases between. The germline V gene encodes CDR1 SGDLS and CDR2 YYNGEE. There are 16 residues in the CDR3. Written as DNA, the CDR3 is TGTGCCAGCAGCGCAAATATCTGGGCGGCGACTACTGGCTACACCTTC. Translating it yields CASSANIWAATTGYTF. The whole variable domain, remainder taken from reference TRBV9 and TRBJ1-2, is DSGVTQTPKHLITATGQRVTLRCSPRSGDLSVYWYQQSLDQGLQFLIQYYNGEERAKGNILERFSAQQFPDLHSELNLSSLELGDSALYFCASSANIWAATTGYTFGSGTRLTVV.

The count of this clone is one. The gene calls are TRBV30 and TRBJ1-6; D is undetermined. V dropped 3 bases and J dropped 10 bases, with 13 bases sitting between them. Germline CDR1 and CDR2: GTSNPN and SVGIG (reference sequence). CDR3 size: 13 residues. This chain's CDR3 is CAWSPGEGSPLHF. CDR3 sequence (DNA): TGTGCCTGGAGCCCCGGGGAAGGGTCACCCCTCCACTTT. Based on the CDR3 plus reference TRBV30 and TRBJ1-6, the full variable domain is SQTIHQWPATLVQPVGSPLSLECTVEGTSNPNLYWYRQAAGRGLQLLFYSVGIGQISSEVPQNLSASRPQDRQFILSSKKLLLSDSGFYLCAWSPGEGSPLHFGNGTRLTVT.

The V and J genes are TRBV7-8 and TRBJ1-5; 9 nucleotides line up with TRBD1. The CDR3 has 16 residues. V was pared by 5 bases and J by 3 bases, with 8 bases of the junction left unmatched. Germline CDR1 reads SGHVS; CDR2 reads FQNEAQ. The CDR3 is CASSIRTGADNQPQHF. In DNA, the CDR3 is TGTGCCAGCAGCATACGGACAGGGGCGGACAATCAGCCCCAGCATTTT.

The J gene is TRBJ2-7, the V gene TRBV15; the D gene is possibly TRBD1 (6 bases). Trimming shortened V by 3 bases and J by 0 bases, and 15 bases separated the two germline ends. The V gene's germline CDR1 is LNHNV and CDR2 YYDKDF (reference sequence). This CDR3 has 16 amino acids. Here the CDR3 DNA reads TGTGCCACCAGCAGGAGCAAGACAGGCCCCTCCTACGAGCAGTACTTC. Translated: CATSRSKTGPSYEQYF.

The rearrangement joins TRBV30 to TRBJ1-2, with no clear D. Trimming stripped 4 bases from V and 1 base from J, with 4 bases between. The germline V gene encodes CDR1 GTSNPN and CDR2 SVGIG (reference sequence). The CDR3 has 11 amino acids. CDR3 loop: CAWKYNYGYTF. The DNA of the CDR3 is TGTGCCTGGAAATATAACTATGGCTACACCTTC. Based on the CDR3 plus reference TRBV30 and TRBJ1-2, the full variable domain is SQTIHQWPATLVQPVGSPLSLECTVEGTSNPNLYWYRQAAGRGLQLLFYSVGIGQISSEVPQNLSASRPQDRQFILSSKKLLLSDSGFYLCAWKYNYGYTFGSGTRLTVV.

This clone showed up just once. The chain uses TRBV7-7 and TRBJ2-3, with D maybe TRBD2 (6 bases). Deletions cut 5 bases from V and 7 bases from J, with 16 bases between. From germline, CDR1 is SSHAT and CDR2 FNYEAQ (reference sequence). This CDR3 region has 14 residues. CDR3 DNA sequence: TGTGCCAGCAGCCCGACTAGGACGGATTATACGCAGTATTTT. Amino acids: CASSPTRTDYTQYF.

Only a few counts were recorded for this clone. The chain carries TRBV5-6 and TRBJ2-3; D possibly corresponds to TRBD2 (5 bases). Germline lookup yields CDR1 SGHDT and CDR2 YYEEEE. CDR3 length: 13 amino acids. Trimming removed 4 bases from V and 3 bases from J, with 9 bases in between. In nucleotides, the CDR3 is TGTGCCAGCAGCCGGCCGGGGACAGATACGCAGTATTTT. It encodes CASSRPGTDTQYF. Full variable domain (outside the CDR3, taken from reference TRBV5-6 and TRBJ2-3): DAGVTQSPTHLIKTRGQQVTLRCSPKSGHDTVSWYQQALGQGPQFIFQYYEEEERQRGNFPDRFSGHQFPNYSSELNVNALLLGDSALYLCASSRPGTDTQYFGPGTRLTVL.

V is TRBV5-1 and J is TRBJ2-7; a possible D gene is TRBD1 (6 bases). CDR1 SGHRS and CDR2 YFSETQ come from the germline V gene. There are 15 residues in the CDR3. Between the trimmed V and J ends, which lost 4 bases and 3 bases, there was a span of 17 bases. The chain's CDR3 is CASSVTGMGFYEQYF. CDR3 in DNA: TGCGCCAGCAGCGTTACAGGGATGGGGTTCTACGAGCAGTACTTC.

This clone was seen a single time. The chain recombines TRBV3-1 (or the pseudogene TRBV3-2) with TRBJ1-5; D perhaps matches TRBD1 (5 bases). V was clipped by 0 bases and J by 6 bases, with 6 bases between them. The CDR3 is 13 amino acids. The germline CDR1 and CDR2 sequences are LGHDT and YNNKEL (reference sequence). CDR3 sequence reads: CASSQDRVQPQHF. As DNA, the CDR3 is TGTGCCAGCAGCCAAGACAGGGTTCAGCCCCAGCATTTT.

The chain couples TRBV10-3 to TRBJ1-5, with D unclear. The germline V gene encodes CDR1 ENHRY and CDR2 SYGVKD. The CDR3 loop spans 15 amino acids. Trimming left V 0 bases short and J 2 bases short, with 8 bases between. The CDR3 region is CAISESIEGNQPQHF. CDR3 DNA sequence: TGTGCCATCAGTGAGTCGATTGAGGGCAATCAGCCCCAGCATTTT.